A selection of T cell receptor beta chains follows, all from one sample in a study of tumor-infiltrating lymphocytes in primary liver carcinoma. One entry per CDR3 protein results from TCRdb running MiXCR on the multiplex PCR reads. The profile shows roughly 50,000 distinct CDR3 sequences, about 68% of them singletons. Sequenced: liver tumor tissue from sampling region 2. All receptors come from a man aged 40-49 years with primary liver carcinoma and hepatitis B virus infection. The CDR3 runs from the conserved cysteine through the conserved F or W. A D gene is named only where the DNA matches it firmly. Not all rows give a size; the values are once, few, many and, for expanded clones, a class.

TRBV9,-,TRBJ1-5,TRBD1,CTSSPIPRDRGSTNQPQHF,TGTACCAGCAGCCCTATCCCCCGGGACAGGGGATCTACCAATCAGCCCCAGCATTTT
TRBV6-5,-,TRBJ2-6,-,CASSYSSDSGANVLSF,TGTGCCAGCAGTTACTCGTCCGATAGTGGGGCCAACGTCCTGAGTTTC
TRBV11-2,-,TRBJ2-7,-,CASSSTGDRGNEQYF,TGTGCCAGCAGCTCTACAGGGGACCGGGGGAACGAGCAGTACTTT
TRBV10-3,many,TRBJ1-2,TRBD1,CAITLGQGQAGYTF,TGTGCCATCACCCTAGGACAGGGACAGGCTGGCTACACCTTC
TRBV14,many,TRBJ2-7,-,CASSKDGYEQYF,TGTGCCAGCAGTAAGGACGGATACGAGCAGTACTTC
TRBV12-3/TRBV12-4,many,TRBJ2-5,TRBD2,CASSSSGAQETQYF,TGTGCCAGCAGTAGTAGCGGGGCCCAAGAGACCCAGTACTTC
TRBV4-1,-,TRBJ2-7,-,CASSQGIGIYEQYF,TGCGCAAGCAGCCAAGGGATCGGAATCTACGAGCAGTACTTC
TRBV6-1,-,TRBJ2-7,TRBD2,CASSEGLAGAYEQYF,TGTGCCAGCAGTGAAGGACTAGCGGGAGCCTACGAGCAGTACTTC
TRBV6-1,-,TRBJ2-7,-,CASSATCRWRLPSYEQYF,TGTGCCAGCAGTGCTACATGCCGCTGGCGCCTGCCCTCCTACGAGCAGTACTTC
TRBV5-1,-,TRBJ2-5,-,CANRLGQETQYF,TGCGCCAACAGGTTGGGACAAGAGACCCAATACTTC
TRBV4-1,once,TRBJ1-2,-,CASIQVQAYGYTF,TGCGCCAGCATCCAAGTACAGGCTTATGGCTACACCTTT
TRBV11-2,-,TRBJ2-2,-,CASSIVRTYPGTGKPFF,TGTGCCAGCAGCATAGTTCGGACGTACCCAGGGACCGGGAAGCCGTTTTTT
TRBV7-9,many,TRBJ2-1,TRBD2,CASSPGRAGVWDEQFF,TGTGCCAGCAGCCCGGGCAGGGCGGGAGTCTGGGATGAGCAGTTCTTC
TRBV30,-,TRBJ2-5,-,CTCPALGEPGETRYF,TGTACCTGCCCAGCCTTGGGGGAACCTGGGGAGACCCGGTACTTC
TRBV24-1,many,TRBJ2-1,TRBD2,CATSDRVLAGNNEQFF,TGTGCCACCAGTGATAGAGTACTAGCGGGGAACAATGAGCAGTTCTTC
TRBV7-9,-,TRBJ2-3,TRBD2,CATSLDSSGRAGTDTQYF,TGTGCCACCAGCTTAGACAGTAGCGGGAGGGCCGGCACAGATACGCAGTATTTT
TRBV7-9,-,TRBJ1-6,-,CASSLPGESPLHF,TGTGCCAGCAGCTTACCCGGGGAGTCACCCCTCCACTTT
TRBV2,-,TRBJ2-1,TRBD2,CASSDLPGTSGNNEQFF,TGTGCCAGCAGTGATCTCCCCGGGACTAGCGGGAACAATGAGCAGTTCTTC
TRBV18,-,TRBJ2-7,TRBD1,CASSPRQGVYEQYF,TGTGCCAGCTCACCACGCCAGGGGGTCTACGAGCAGTACTTC
TRBV13,-,TRBJ1-2,-,CTSNLSRAGYTF,TGTACCAGCAACTTAAGCAGGGCGGGCTACACCTTC
TRBV13,once,TRBJ2-2,-,CASRFTTTWELFF,TGTGCCAGCCGCTTTACGACCACCTGGGAGCTGTTTTTT
TRBV29-1,-,TRBJ1-1,-,CTAQKQTWEGEAFF,TGCACCGCCCAGAAGCAGACCTGGGAGGGTGAAGCTTTCTTT
TRBV6-5,-,TRBJ1-5,TRBD1,CASSRTGGVQPQHF,TGTGCCAGCAGTAGGACAGGGGGGGTTCAACCCCAGCATTTT
TRBV29-1,-,TRBJ2-3,-,CSVAPIGDTDTQYF,TGCAGCGTCGCTCCTATCGGGGACACAGATACGCAATATTTT
TRBV12-3/TRBV12-4,-,TRBJ1-2,-,CASSFFIGPELYGYTF,TGTGCCAGCAGTTTTTTCATTGGACCCGAGCTCTATGGCTACACCTTC
TRBV6-5,-,TRBJ2-7,-,CASSHHRGGYEQYF,TGTGCCAGTAGTCACCACAGGGGAGGGTACGAGCAGTACTTC
TRBV7-8,-,TRBJ2-7,TRBD1,CASSLDRGNYEQYF,TGTGCCAGCAGCTTAGACAGGGGAAACTACGAGCAGTACTTC
TRBV2,-,TRBJ2-1,-,CASSDDGRGAGNEQLF,TGTGCCAGCAGTGACGACGGCAGGGGGGCTGGCAATGAACAGCTCTTC
TRBV28,once,TRBJ2-1,-,CSGMPSGSNEQFF,TGTTCCGGCATGCCAAGCGGAAGCAATGAGCAGTTCTTC
TRBV6-5,-,TRBJ2-1,TRBD2,CASRREASGRGEQSF,TGTGCTAGCAGAAGGGAGGCTAGCGGGAGAGGTGAGCAGTCCTTC
TRBV4-2,-,TRBJ2-1,TRBD2,CASSQVLGLAENSYEQFF,TGTGCCAGCAGCCAAGTGCTGGGACTAGCGGAGAACTCCTACGAGCAGTTCTTC
TRBV6-6,-,TRBJ2-7,-,CASSYVGAGIWDEQYF,TGTGCCAGCAGTTACGTGGGTGCGGGGATATGGGACGAGCAGTACTTC
TRBV12-3/TRBV12-4,-,TRBJ2-7,TRBD2,CASCLLAGEPPYEQYF,TGCGCCAGCTGTTTATTAGCGGGAGAGCCTCCCTACGAGCAGTACTTC
TRBV29-1,-,TRBJ2-1,-,CSFLTGKEFF,TGCAGCTTTCTGACTGGGAAGGAGTTCTTC
TRBV2,-,TRBJ2-7,-,CASSPGGTVFPYEQYF,TGTGCCAGCAGTCCGGGGGGGACAGTGTTCCCCTACGAGCAGTACTTC
TRBV6-5,-,TRBJ2-2,-,CISSYAVDGTGELSF,TGTATCAGCAGTTACGCAGTGGACGGCACTGGGGAGCTGTCTTTT
TRBV4-1,large,TRBJ2-2,-,CASSQALNTGELFF,TGCGCCAGCAGCCAAGCTCTGAACACCGGGGAGCTGTTTTTT
TRBV10-3,many,TRBJ2-1,TRBD2,CAISEGGAGEYNEQFF,TGTGCCATCAGTGAGGGGGGAGCGGGAGAGTACAATGAGCAGTTCTTC
TRBV6-6,-,TRBJ2-7,-,CASSWGHAGHYEQYF,TGTGCCAGCAGTTGGGGACACGCAGGGCATTACGAGCAGTACTTC
TRBV19,many,TRBJ2-2,TRBD1,CATGTGGTGELFF,TGTGCCACCGGGACAGGTGGGACCGGGGAGCTGTTTTTT
TRBV6-6,-,TRBJ2-1,-,CASTPFRDSNEQFF,TGTGCCAGCACTCCCTTTCGGGATTCCAATGAGCAGTTCTTC
TRBV10-3,-,TRBJ1-6,-,CAIKDNYNSPPHF,TGTGCCATCAAGGACAACTATAATTCACCCCCCCACTTT
TRBV5-4,-,TRBJ2-3,TRBD2,CASSTVTGTSGTDMQYF,TGTGCCAGCAGTACGGTAACTGGGACTAGTGGCACAGATATGCAGTATTTT
TRBV5-6,-,TRBJ2-1,-,CASRFGAVGNELFF,TGTGCCAGCAGATTCGGGGCGGTGGGCAATGAGCTCTTCTTC
TRBV25-1,many,TRBJ2-1,-,CASSKGFEAHEQFF,TGTGCCAGCAGTAAGGGGTTTGAGGCACATGAGCAGTTCTTC
TRBV7-9,many,TRBJ1-5,-,CASSLGGQPQHF,TGTGCCAGCAGCTTAGGGGGACAGCCCCAGCATTTT
TRBV11-1,-,TRBJ1-4,-,CPSSHNRGPNEKLFF,TGTCCTAGCAGCCACAATAGGGGACCTAATGAAAAACTGTTTTTT
TRBV10-3,once,TRBJ2-1,TRBD2,CAISERVAGENEQFF,TGTGCCATCAGTGAGAGGGTAGCGGGAGAAAATGAGCAGTTCTTC
TRBV5-1,-,TRBJ2-2,-,CASRLGANTGELFF,TGCGCCAGTAGGTTGGGGGCGAACACCGGGGAGCTGTTTTTT
TRBV13,-,TRBJ2-3,-,CARSSTGLDGDTQYF,TGTGCCAGGAGCTCTACGGGCCTCGATGGGGATACGCAGTATTTT
TRBV29-1,-,TRBJ2-1,TRBD1,CSGLPGQGVDKQFF,TGCAGCGGACTACCGGGACAGGGGGTGGATAAGCAGTTCTTC
TRBV4-2,-,TRBJ2-3,-,CASSQYTGSTDTQYF,TGTGCCAGCAGCCAATATACGGGAAGCACAGATACGCAATATTTT
TRBV4-1,many,TRBJ2-1,TRBD2,CASSQPWGLADYNEQFF,TGCGCCAGCAGCCAACCGTGGGGACTAGCAGACTACAATGAGCAGTTCTTC
TRBV2,many,TRBJ2-7,-,CASTYPQAPEYEQYF,TGTGCCAGCACTTACCCCCAGGCCCCCGAATACGAGCAGTACTTC
TRBV5-1,once,TRBJ2-7,TRBD2,CASSFTSGQAYKQYF,TGCGCCAGCAGCTTTACTAGCGGGCAGGCCTACAAGCAGTACTTC
TRBV2,-,TRBJ2-1,-,CASSLERVLPGEQFF,TGTGCCAGCAGTCTGGAGCGGGTCCTACCAGGGGAGCAGTTCTTC
TRBV28,-,TRBJ1-2,-,CARTLWGNYGYTF,TGTGCCAGGACCTTGTGGGGGAATTATGGCTACACCTTC
TRBV6-5,-,TRBJ2-6,-,CASTNRRSKANVLTF,TGTGCTAGCACCAACCGTCGCTCTAAGGCCAACGTCCTGACTTTC